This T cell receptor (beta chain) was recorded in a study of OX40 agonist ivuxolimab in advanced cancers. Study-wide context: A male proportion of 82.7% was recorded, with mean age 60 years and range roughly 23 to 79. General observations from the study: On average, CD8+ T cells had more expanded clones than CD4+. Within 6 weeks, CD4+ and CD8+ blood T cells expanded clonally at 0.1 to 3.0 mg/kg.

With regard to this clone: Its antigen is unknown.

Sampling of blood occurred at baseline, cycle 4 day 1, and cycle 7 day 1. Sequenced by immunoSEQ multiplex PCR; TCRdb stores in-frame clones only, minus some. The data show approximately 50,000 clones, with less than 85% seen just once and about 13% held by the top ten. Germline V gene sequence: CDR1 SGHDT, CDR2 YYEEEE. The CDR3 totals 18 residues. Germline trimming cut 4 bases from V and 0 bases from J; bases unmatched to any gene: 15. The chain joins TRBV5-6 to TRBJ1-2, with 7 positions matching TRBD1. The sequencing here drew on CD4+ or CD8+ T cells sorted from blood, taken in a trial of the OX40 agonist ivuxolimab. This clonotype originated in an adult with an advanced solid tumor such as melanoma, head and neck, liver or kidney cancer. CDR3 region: CASSLFLHRGMANYGYTF. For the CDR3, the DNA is TGTGCCAGCAGCCTCTTCCTTCACAGGGGAATGGCTAACTATGGCTACACCTTC.